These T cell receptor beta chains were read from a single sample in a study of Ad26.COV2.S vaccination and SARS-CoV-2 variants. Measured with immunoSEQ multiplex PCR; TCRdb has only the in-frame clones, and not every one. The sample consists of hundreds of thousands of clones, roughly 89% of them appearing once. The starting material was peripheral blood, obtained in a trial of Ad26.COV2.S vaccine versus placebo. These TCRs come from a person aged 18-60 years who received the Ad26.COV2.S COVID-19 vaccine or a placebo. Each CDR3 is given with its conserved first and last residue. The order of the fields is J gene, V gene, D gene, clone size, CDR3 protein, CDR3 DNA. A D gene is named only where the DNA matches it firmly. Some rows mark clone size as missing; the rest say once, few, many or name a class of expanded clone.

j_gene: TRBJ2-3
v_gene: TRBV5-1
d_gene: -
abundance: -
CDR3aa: CASSPPNGEQDTQYF
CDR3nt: TGCGCCAGCAGCCCGCCTAACGGGGAGCAAGATACGCAGTATTTT

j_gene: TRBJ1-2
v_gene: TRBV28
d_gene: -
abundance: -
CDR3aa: CASSLPGDFDYGYTF
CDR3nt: TGTGCCAGCAGTTTACCAGGGGATTTTGACTATGGCTACACCTTC

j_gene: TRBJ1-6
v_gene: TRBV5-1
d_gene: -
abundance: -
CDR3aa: CASRLDGLNSPLHF
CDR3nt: TGCGCCAGCCGATTGGACGGACTTAATTCACCCCTCCACTTT

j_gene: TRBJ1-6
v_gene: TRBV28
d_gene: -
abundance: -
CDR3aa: CASSSLDIRKNNSPLHF
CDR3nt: TGTGCCAGCAGTTCACTTGACATTCGGAAGAATAATTCACCCCTCCACTTT

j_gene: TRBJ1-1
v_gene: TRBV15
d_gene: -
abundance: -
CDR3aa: CATSVGANTEAFF
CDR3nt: TGTGCCACCAGCGTGGGGGCGAACACTGAAGCTTTCTTT

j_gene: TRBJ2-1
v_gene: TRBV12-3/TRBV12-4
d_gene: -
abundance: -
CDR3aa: CAIGDRDEQFF
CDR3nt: TGTGCCATTGGAGACCGAGATGAGCAGTTCTTC

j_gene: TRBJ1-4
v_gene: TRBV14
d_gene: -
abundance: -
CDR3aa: CASSPGTATNEKLFF
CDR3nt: TGTGCCAGCAGCCCGGGGACGGCAACTAATGAAAAACTGTTTTTT

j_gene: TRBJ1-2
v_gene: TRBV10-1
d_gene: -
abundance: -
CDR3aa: CASSERREYGYTF
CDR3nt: TGCGCCAGCAGTGAGAGAAGAGAATATGGCTACACCTTC

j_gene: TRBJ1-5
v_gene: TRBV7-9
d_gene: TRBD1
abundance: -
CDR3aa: CASSADRAPNQPQHF
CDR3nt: TGTGCCAGCAGCGCAGACAGGGCCCCCAATCAGCCCCAGCATTTT

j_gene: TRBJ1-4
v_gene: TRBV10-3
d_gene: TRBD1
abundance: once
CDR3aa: CAISESLPGQGAPTNEKLFF
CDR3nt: TGTGCCATCAGTGAGTCACTACCGGGACAGGGGGCGCCGACTAATGAAAAACTGTTTTTT

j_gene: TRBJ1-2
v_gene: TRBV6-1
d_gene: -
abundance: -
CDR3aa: CASSEAAAFNGYTF
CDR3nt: TGTGCCAGCAGTGAAGCGGCAGCCTTTAATGGCTACACCTTC

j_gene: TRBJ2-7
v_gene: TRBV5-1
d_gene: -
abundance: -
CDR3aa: CASSFGGGGGAYEQYF
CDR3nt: TGCGCCAGCAGCTTTGGGGGAGGAGGTGGCGCCTACGAGCAGTACTTC

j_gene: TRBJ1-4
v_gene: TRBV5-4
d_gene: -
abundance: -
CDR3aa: CASSSGQMEKLFF
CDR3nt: TGTGCCAGCAGCTCCGGCCAGATGGAAAAACTGTTTTTT

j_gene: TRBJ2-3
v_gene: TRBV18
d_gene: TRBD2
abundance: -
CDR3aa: CASSPPSLAGGVSTDTQYF
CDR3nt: TGTGCCAGCTCACCACCGAGTCTAGCGGGGGGCGTTAGCACAGATACGCAGTATTTT

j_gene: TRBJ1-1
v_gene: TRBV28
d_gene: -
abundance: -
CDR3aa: CASTSGGSEAFF
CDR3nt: -

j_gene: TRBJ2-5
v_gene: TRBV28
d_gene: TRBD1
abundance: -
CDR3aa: CASSSRTGSMKTQYF
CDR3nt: TGTGCCAGCAGTTCCCGGACAGGCAGTATGAAGACCCAGTACTTC

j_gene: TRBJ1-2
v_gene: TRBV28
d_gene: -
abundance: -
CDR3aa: CASTLLQGFGYTF
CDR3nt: TGTGCCAGCACCTTACTGCAGGGTTTTGGCTACACCTTC

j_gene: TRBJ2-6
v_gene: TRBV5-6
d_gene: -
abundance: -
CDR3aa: CASSAYSGANVLTF
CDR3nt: TGTGCCAGCAGCGCCTACTCTGGGGCCAACGTCCTGACTTTC